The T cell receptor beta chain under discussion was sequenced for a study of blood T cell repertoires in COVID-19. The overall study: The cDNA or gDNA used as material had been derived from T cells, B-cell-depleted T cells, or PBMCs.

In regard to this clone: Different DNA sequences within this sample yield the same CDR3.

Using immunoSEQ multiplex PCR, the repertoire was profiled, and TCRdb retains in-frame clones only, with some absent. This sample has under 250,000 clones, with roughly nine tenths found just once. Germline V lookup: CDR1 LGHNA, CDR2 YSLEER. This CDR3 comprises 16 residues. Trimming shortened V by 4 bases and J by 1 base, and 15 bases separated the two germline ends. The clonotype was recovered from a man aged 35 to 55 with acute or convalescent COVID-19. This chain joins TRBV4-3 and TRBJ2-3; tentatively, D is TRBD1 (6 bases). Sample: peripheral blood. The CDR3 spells CASSLRGGSGTDTQYF. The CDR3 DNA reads TGCGCCAGCAGCCTGAGAGGGGGTAGTGGCACAGATACGCAGTATTTT.